The source of this T cell receptor (beta chain) is a study of response to subunit inactivated influenza vaccine. Per the germline V gene, CDR1 is LGHDT and CDR2 is YNNKEL (reference sequence). With 0 bases clipped from V and 8 bases from J, the junction kept 4 bases outside the gene matches. This CDR3 is 15 amino acids long. A remark on this clonotype: Its cognate antigen is unknown.

General study results and limits: The authors proposed limited new T cell recruitment per seasonal influenza vaccination.

TCRdb re-called the RT-PCR reads with MiXCR, one entry per CDR3 protein. The data show about 800,000 distinct CDR3 sequences, with about 20% seen just once and roughly a tenth held by the top ten. V gene TRBV3-1 combines with J gene TRBJ2-1; 10 bases match TRBD1. This receptor was obtained from a man aged 45 to 65 who received an inactivated influenza vaccine. Sequencing used PBMCs from blood, obtained roughly 5 days after vaccination. The CDR3 sequence is CASSQEDRGLDEQFF. The DNA for the CDR3 is TGTGCCAGCAGCCAAGAAGACAGGGGGCTGGATGAGCAGTTCTTC.